The source of this T cell receptor beta chain is a study of CD8 T cells in ankylosing spondylitis. The V end was cut by 3 bases, the J end by 1 base, with 9 bases between. Per the germline V gene, CDR1 is MDHEN and CDR2 is SYDVKM. This CDR3 spans 14 amino acids. TCRdb ran MiXCR on the 5' RACE reads and lists one entry per CDR3 protein. This table holds about 320,000 distinct CDR3 sequences, 11% found once. Ten or more counts support this clonotype. The rearrangement uses TRBV28 and TRBJ2-5; D unresolved. This receptor was obtained from a female donor with ankylosing spondylitis or in good health (not recorded which). Material: blood, either unsorted or a sorted T cell fraction (not recorded which). This CDR3 reads CASSFRSGQETQYF. DNA of the CDR3: TGTGCCAGCAGTTTTCGGTCTGGCCAAGAGACCCAGTACTTC.